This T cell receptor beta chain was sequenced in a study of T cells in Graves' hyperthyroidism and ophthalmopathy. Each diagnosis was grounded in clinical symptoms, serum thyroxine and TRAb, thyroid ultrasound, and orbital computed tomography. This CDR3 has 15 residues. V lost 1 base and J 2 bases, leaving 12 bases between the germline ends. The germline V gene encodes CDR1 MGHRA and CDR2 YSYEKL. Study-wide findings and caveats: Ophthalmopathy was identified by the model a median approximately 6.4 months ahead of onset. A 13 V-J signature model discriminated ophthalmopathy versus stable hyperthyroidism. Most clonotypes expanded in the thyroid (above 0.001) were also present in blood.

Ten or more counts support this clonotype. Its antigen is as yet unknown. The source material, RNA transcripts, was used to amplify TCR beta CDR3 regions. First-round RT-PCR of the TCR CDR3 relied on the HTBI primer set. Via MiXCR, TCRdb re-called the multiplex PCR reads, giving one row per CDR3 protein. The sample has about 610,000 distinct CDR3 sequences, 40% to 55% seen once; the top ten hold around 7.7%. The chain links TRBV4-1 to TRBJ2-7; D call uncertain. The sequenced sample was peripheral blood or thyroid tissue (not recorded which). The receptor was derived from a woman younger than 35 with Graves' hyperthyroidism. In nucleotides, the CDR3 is TGCGCCAGCAGCCAAGGGTCCAGAAGGCCCTACGAGCAGTACTTC. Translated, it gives CASSQGSRRPYEQYF.